This T cell receptor (beta chain) was sequenced in a study of blood T cell repertoires in COVID-19 (dated by TCRdb to the early 2020s). In the study overall: Collaborator samples came from the United States, Italy and Spain and covered acute and convalescent phases of COVID-19. The material from the prospective study consisted of cDNA or gDNA derived from T cells, B-cell-depleted T cells, or PBMCs. The dataset comprised deeply sampled blood TCRbeta repertoires from subjects exposed to, actively infected with, or recovered from COVID-19. A freely available public database, intended as a resource for researchers studying the immune response to SARS-CoV-2, is where the repertoires were released. Samples were obtained from the ongoing ImmuneRACE study (first 160 participants) and from over 1,000 subjects provided by 6 global collaborators. The sample metadata nearly always contained a de-identified subject ID, COVID-19 status, age in years and sex. Where HLA class I and class II types were available, the types were taken from metadata supplied by the sample provider, not from assay-based typing. Broad study findings and their caveats: The amount of clinical and demographic metadata varied by source and participant and was provided uncurated.

A distance of 21 bases separates the germline ends of V and J, which lose 8 bases and 2 bases respectively. The CDR3 starts with the cysteine, ends with the phenylalanine, and has 16 residues. Of all the DNA, just the CDR3 is kept, 48 bases in frame from base 1. CDR1 and CDR2 were assigned from the germline V gene as MDHEN and SYDVKM. A second Seattle source provided samples from volunteer blood donors who had recovered from COVID-19. The collaborating institutions used their own protocols to collect whole blood in K2EDTA tubes. Collaborator samples were shipped for TCRbeta analysis as frozen whole blood, isolated PBMCs, or DNA extracted from either sample type. Comments on this clone: Its antigen is currently not known. No much larger clone exists at a distance of one base, and base qualities are not known.

TCRbeta CDR3 regions were amplified from genomic DNA by means of the immunoSEQ Assay, a bias-controlled multiplex PCR. In the authors' own workflow: Nucleated cell counts per sample were estimated from amplification of reference gene primers within the assay. To quantify the absolute abundance of each unique TCRbeta CDR3 rearrangement, sequence reads were collapsed and filtered. For each sample, productive Simpson clonality was calculated as the square root of Simpson's diversity index across productive rearrangements. Entries here come from immuneACCESS through TCRdb and include only in-frame sequences with V and J called. Some clones fail to appear in such tables; in the studies checked, an unresolved V gene covers under half of the shortfall, and the cause of the remainder is unknown. V and J calls and clone size are given by that table; D and trimming were obtained from the DNA. The sample table records around 150,000 clones; 80% to 90% of these occur just once. The ten largest clones add up to under 5% of the sample.

This sequence originates from a woman aged 60-75 years who had recovered from COVID-19. The sequencing sample was made of peripheral blood. Rearrangement joined TRBV28 to TRBJ2-5, with the D gene uncertain. Read as DNA, the sequence is TGTGCCAGCGCAGTTTATATGCTCCCTTCTCAAGAGACCCAGTACTTC. It specifies CASAVYMLPSQETQYF.